Following are 7 T cell receptor beta chains from one sample sequenced in a study of CD8 T cells in Susac syndrome. RNA in amounts of roughly 0.5 to 1 ug was reverse transcribed with random hexamers. TCRdb reanalysed the immunoSEQ multiplex PCR reads using MiXCR and keeps one entry per CDR3 protein. The table records roughly 76,000 distinct CDR3 sequences, 93% of them present only once. Input material: CD8+ T cells from PBMCs. Receptor source: a human donor with Susac syndrome.

The V and J genes are TRBV7-9 and TRBJ1-4; maybe TRBD1 (5 bases). The CDR3 is 13 residues long. Trimming removed 1 base from V and 5 bases from J, with 5 bases in between. Germline values: CDR1 SEHNR, CDR2 FQNEAQ (reference sequence). CDR3 in amino acids: CASSLGDNEKLFF. In DNA, the CDR3 is TGTGCCAGCAGCTTAGGGGACAATGAAAAACTGTTTTTT.

This chain links TRBV6-2 or TRBV6-3 with TRBJ2-7; tentative D call: TRBD1 (6 bases). Germline lookup yields CDR1 MNHEY and CDR2 SVGEGT. Trimming removed 6 bases from V and 4 bases from J, with 13 bases in between. There are 13 residues in the CDR3. CDR3 amino acids: CASSVAGDYEQYF. Here the CDR3 DNA reads TGTGCCAGCAGCGTTGCAGGGGATTACGAGCAGTACTTC.

The gene calls are TRBV7-2 and TRBJ2-3, with no clear D. Germline loops: CDR1 SGHTA, CDR2 FQGNSA. Trimming left V 1 base short and J 1 base short, with 9 bases between. This CDR3 contains 15 residues. The CDR3 here is CASSLVLRRTDTQYF. For the CDR3, the DNA is TGTGCCAGCAGCTTAGTGCTGCGACGCACAGATACGCAGTATTTT.

V is TRBV11-2 and J is TRBJ2-5; unclear D gene. The CDR3 is made up of 14 amino acids. From germline, CDR1 is SGHAT and CDR2 FQNNGV. V gave up 2 bases and J gave up 5 bases, with 12 bases separating them. The CDR3, as DNA: TGTGCCAGCAGCTTATCAGCACTTGGGGAGACCCAGTACTTC. Protein product: CASSLSALGETQYF.

The chain carries TRBV18 and TRBJ1-2; TRBD1 matches at 9 bases. This CDR3 is 15 amino acids long. The trim removed 3 bases at V and 7 bases at J, leaving 9 bases unmatched. Per the germline V gene, CDR1 is KGHSH and CDR2 is LQKENI. In DNA form, the CDR3 reads TGTGCCAGCTCACCCGAAACAGGGGGCGCAGGTGGCTACACCTTC. Translated: CASSPETGGAGGYTF.

This sequence joins TRBV3-1 and TRBJ1-3; possibly TRBD1 for D (5 bases). Trimming pared 0 bases from V and 2 bases from J, leaving 11 bases between. The CDR3 length is 16 residues. CDR1 LGHDT and CDR2 YNNKEL come from the germline V gene (reference sequence). CDR3 in amino acids: CASSQEPGPTGNTIYF. CDR3 in DNA: TGTGCCAGCAGCCAAGAACCGGGGCCTACTGGAAACACCATATATTTT.

The chain has TRBV14 and TRBJ1-3; D is unclear. CDR3 length equals 14 residues. From germline, CDR1 is SGHDN and CDR2 FVKESK. Between the trimmed V and J ends, which lost 3 bases and 4 bases, there was a span of 10 bases. The CDR3 reads CASSHLGVGNTIYF. As DNA, the CDR3 is TGTGCCAGCAGCCATCTTGGGGTCGGAAACACCATATATTTT.